These 20 T cell receptor beta chains share one sample of origin, sequenced in a study of T cell changes during pregnancy in multiple sclerosis. The repertoire was sequenced with immunoSEQ multiplex PCR; TCRdb's copy has only in-frame clones and lacks some. The sample lists more than 70,000 clones, around 94% occurring once. This specimen was peripheral blood, taken before pregnancy. The receptors stem from a female donor with multiple sclerosis, enrolled in a pregnancy study.

The genes are TRBV7-2 and TRBJ2-7, with 8 bases identical to TRBD1. The CDR3 consists of 12 residues. CDR1 is SGHTA, CDR2 FQGNSA, per germline. V trimming: 5 bases; J trimming: 6 bases; junction bases outside the gene matches: 3. The CDR3 DNA follows: TGTGCCAGCAGCGGTACAGGGGGCGAGCAGTACTTC. This encodes CASSGTGGEQYF.

The CDR3 is CASSPTDRSYEQYF. CDR3 sequence (DNA): TGTGCCAGCTCACCAACAGACAGATCCTACGAGCAGTACTTC. The V call is TRBV18, the J call TRBJ2-7; the D gene is possibly TRBD1 (5 bases). CDR1 KGHSH and CDR2 LQKENI come from the germline V gene. Trimming took 2 bases from V and 1 from J, leaving 9 bases between them. This CDR3 has 14 residues.

The chain uses TRBV29-1 and TRBJ2-3; D is uncertain. This CDR3 comprises 12 residues. V was cut by 0 bases and J by 4 bases, with 5 bases left in between. CDR1 and CDR2 (germline): SQVTM, ANQGSEA. CDR3 sequence: CSVEESSDTQYF. The CDR3, as DNA: TGCAGCGTTGAAGAATCATCAGATACGCAGTATTTT.

In DNA form, the CDR3 reads TGTGCCAGCAGCGCTTGGACAGGTGCCTACGAGCAGTACTTC. Amino acid sequence: CASSAWTGAYEQYF. This chain joins TRBV7-2 and TRBJ2-7; 7 positions agree with TRBD1. The CDR3 covers 14 residues. With 5 bases clipped from V and 2 bases from J, the junction kept 6 bases outside the gene matches. Germline CDR1 and CDR2: SGHTA and FQGNSA.

The chain recombines TRBV10-1 with TRBJ2-2; the D gene is possibly TRBD2 (5 bases). Trimming took off 3 bases at V and 13 bases at J, with 12 bases between the two ends. This CDR3 comprises 12 residues. Per germline, CDR1 WNHNN and CDR2 SYGVQD (reference sequence). The CDR3 region is CASSEGSERLFF. CDR3 nucleotides: TGCGCCAGCAGTGAAGGTAGCGAAAGGCTGTTTTTT.

This chain uses TRBV7-2 with TRBJ2-5, with D perhaps matching TRBD2 (5 bases). Germline lookup yields CDR1 SGHTA and CDR2 FQGNSA. This CDR3 region has 15 residues. V shed 1 base and J shed 1 base, with 10 bases lying between them. The CDR3: CASSLGLPTQETQYF. The CDR3 DNA follows: TGTGCCAGCAGCTTAGGACTACCAACCCAAGAGACCCAGTACTTC.

V and J are TRBV7-2 and TRBJ2-5; maybe TRBD2 (6 bases). The V and J ends lost 0 bases and 10 bases respectively, with 9 bases between them. The length of the CDR3 is 12 residues. Germline V gene data show CDR1 as SGHTA and CDR2 as FQGNSA. The CDR3 bases are TGTGCCAGCAGCTTAGCGCTGGGGGGCCAGTACTTC. It encodes CASSLALGGQYF. Filled out from reference TRBV7-2 and TRBJ2-5, the complete variable domain reads GAGVSQSPSNKVTEKGKDVELRCDPISGHTALYWYRQSLGQGLEFLIYFQGNSAPDKSGLPSDRFSAERTGGSVSTLTIQRTQQEDSAVYLCASSLALGGQYFGPGTRLLVL.

Turning to this clone: A read error may produce the germline difference seen at one junction end. The chain combines TRBV7-7 with TRBJ2-7; 9 bases are shared with TRBD2. The CDR3 extends over 15 amino acids. CDR1 is SSHAT, CDR2 FNYEAQ, per germline (reference sequence). The DNA of the CDR3 is TGTGCTAGCAGCCCCCGCCTAGCGGGATACTACGAGCAGTACTTC. Protein product: CASSPRLAGYYEQYF.

The rearrangement uses TRBV5-1 and TRBJ2-7, with 7 nucleotides matching TRBD2. The germline V gene has CDR1 SGHRS and CDR2 YFSETQ. V trimming: 0 bases; J trimming: 5 bases; junction bases outside the gene matches: 5. The CDR3 is made up of 14 amino acids. The CDR3 sequence: CASSLAREFDEQYF. In DNA form, the CDR3 reads TGCGCCAGCAGCTTGGCGCGGGAGTTCGACGAGCAGTACTTC.

The chain has TRBV4-1 and TRBJ1-2, with D possibly TRBD1 on 6 matching bases. This CDR3 has 11 residues. Trimming took off 1 base at V and 13 bases at J, with 10 bases between the two ends. Looked up from germline, CDR1 is MGHRA and CDR2 is YSYEKL. CDR3 region: CASSQGGPRTF. CDR3 nucleotides: TGCGCCAGCAGCCAAGGGGGGCCACGCACCTTC.

Written as DNA, the CDR3 is TGTGCCAGCAGTCCTACGACAGGAAGCTATGGCTACACCTTC. Its protein is CASSPTTGSYGYTF. The chain carries TRBV28 and TRBJ1-2, with D maybe TRBD1 (6 bases). CDR1 MDHEN and CDR2 SYDVKM come from the germline V gene. V was pared by 5 bases and J by 4 bases, with 14 bases between. This CDR3 comprises 14 residues.

This chain uses TRBV19 with TRBJ2-1; 10 nucleotides line up with TRBD2. CDR1 and CDR2 from the germline V gene are LNHDA and SQIVND (reference sequence). The CDR3 is made up of 15 amino acids. The junction had 10 bases not matched to a gene; V was cut back by 4 bases and J by 10 bases. The CDR3 bases are TGTGCCAGTAGTACTCTAGCGGGAGAATGGCGCGAGCAGTTCTTC. Its translation: CASSTLAGEWREQFF.

CDR3 sequence: CASNQQSYEQYF. The CDR3, as DNA: TGTGCCAGCAACCAACAGTCCTACGAGCAGTACTTC. The chain has TRBV6-1 and TRBJ2-7; D is undetermined. Germline CDR1 reads MNHNS; CDR2 reads SASEGT. The ends were cut back, 7 bases at V and 1 base at J, with 8 bases in the middle. The CDR3 is 12 amino acids.

This sequence joins TRBV28 and TRBJ2-7, with TRBD1 as a possible D gene (6 bases). Germline CDR1 and CDR2: MDHEN and SYDVKM. CDR3 length: 15 amino acids. The ends were cut back, 8 bases at V and 2 bases at J, with 19 bases in the middle. The chain's CDR3 is CASPPTGTPTYEQYF. The DNA of the CDR3 is TGTGCCAGCCCTCCGACCGGGACACCAACCTACGAGCAGTACTTC.

This clone appeared a single time. The J gene is TRBJ2-7, the V gene TRBV28; TRBD1 matches 7 bases. From germline, CDR1 is MDHEN and CDR2 SYDVKM. The CDR3 length is 14 residues. Losses at the gene ends were 7 bases for V and 3 bases for J; bases not matched to a gene: 9. The CDR3 coding sequence is TGTGCCAGCATTCGACAGGGCGAAATCTACGAGCAGTACTTC. This translates into CASIRQGEIYEQYF.

This chain links TRBV27 with TRBJ2-1, with D unclear. Germline-derived CDR1 and CDR2 are MNHEY and SMNVEV (reference sequence). V was pared by 7 bases and J by 12 bases, with 13 bases between. The CDR3 has 11 amino acids. The CDR3 coding sequence is TGTGCCAGCACCTCTTCGGGTAGGCAGTTCTTC. It codes for CASTSSGRQFF.

The chain uses TRBV7-2 and TRBJ2-5; the match to TRBD2 covers 7 bases. Germline CDR1 is SGHTA and CDR2 is FQGNSA. This CDR3 region has 15 residues. Trimming took 3 bases from V and 4 from J; bases not matched to a gene: 8. The CDR3 bases are TGTGCCAGCAGCTTGATAGCAGCGGGACTAGAGACCCAGTACTTC. Protein sequence: CASSLIAAGLETQYF.

The rearrangement links TRBV5-5 to TRBJ2-7; TRBD2 matches 11 bases. Germline CDR1 and CDR2: SGHKS and YYEKEE (reference sequence). The J segment lost 1 base and the V segment lost 4 bases, leaving 4 bases of the junction unmatched. This CDR3 is 15 amino acids long. The CDR3 here is CASSQLAGDSYEQYF. The CDR3 bases are TGTGCCAGCAGCCAACTAGCGGGAGATTCCTACGAGCAGTACTTC.

V gene TRBV7-9 combines with J gene TRBJ1-5, with D unclear. Deletions cut 1 base from V and 2 bases from J, with 12 bases between. The CDR3 runs 16 residues. The germline gives CDR1 SEHNR, CDR2 FQNEAQ (reference sequence). The CDR3 bases are TGTGCCAGCAGCTTAGTATCGGGGAGCGGCAATCAGCCCCAGCATTTT. It encodes CASSLVSGSGNQPQHF.

The chain joins TRBV7-9 to TRBJ2-1, with D maybe TRBD1 (6 bases). Germline V CDR1 and CDR2: SEHNR, FQNEAQ (reference sequence). The CDR3 consists of 14 residues. Trimming shortened V by 5 bases and J by 4 bases, and 12 bases separated the two germline ends. The CDR3 loop is CASSRKDRYNEQFF. CDR3 DNA sequence: TGTGCCAGCAGCCGAAAGGACAGATACAATGAGCAGTTCTTC.